This T cell receptor (beta chain) was found in a study of blood T cell repertoires in COVID-19 (dated by TCRdb to about 2020). In terms of the full investigation: Collaborator samples came from the United States, Italy and Spain and covered acute and convalescent phases of COVID-19. The material from the prospective study consisted of cDNA or gDNA derived from T cells, B-cell-depleted T cells, or PBMCs. The dataset comprised deeply sampled blood TCRbeta repertoires from subjects exposed to, actively infected with, or recovered from COVID-19. Where available, HLA class I and class II types were taken from metadata supplied by the sample provider and were not determined by assay-based typing. The repertoires were released in a freely available public database intended as a resource for research on the immune response to SARS-CoV-2. Samples came from the ongoing ImmuneRACE study (first 160 participants) plus 1,254 subjects from 6 global collaborators. The sample metadata nearly always contained a de-identified subject ID, COVID-19 status, age in years and sex.

Based on the germline V gene, the CDR1 and CDR2 sequences are MDHEN and SYDVKM. V drops 4 bases and J drops 8 bases, leaving 21 bases in between. Including cysteine and phenylalanine, the CDR3 has 15 amino acids. CDR3 DNA only is kept here, 45 bases in frame from base 1. The immunoSEQ Assay, a bias-controlled multiplex PCR, was used to amplify TCRbeta CDR3 regions from genomic DNA. The authors' analysis ran thus. The number of nucleated cells in each sample was estimated from the amplification of reference gene primers within the assay. To quantify the absolute abundance of each unique TCRbeta CDR3 rearrangement, sequence reads were collapsed and filtered. Productive Simpson clonality was computed per sample as the square root of Simpson's diversity index over productive rearrangements. TCRdb re-hosts the immuneACCESS table, in-frame sequences only. Its copies lack some clones; in the studies checked, an unresolved V gene accounts for under half of them, and the cause for the rest is not known. The V and J calls and clone size come from that table; D and trimming were worked out from the DNA. The sample records 100,000 to 150,000 clones, 80% to 85% of which are singletons. The ten biggest clones cover around 12% of the sample.

Another Seattle source contributed samples from volunteer blood donors who had recovered from COVID-19. The collaborating institutions used their own protocols to collect whole blood in K2EDTA tubes. For TCRbeta analysis, collaborators shipped samples as frozen whole blood, isolated PBMCs, or DNA extracted from either of those sample types. A note on this clone: Its antigen is unknown. Base quality data are lacking; no much larger clone is found one base away.

Summary of the overall study and its limitations: How much clinical and demographic metadata was included differed by source and by participant, and the metadata was provided uncurated.

This sequence was found in a woman aged 30 to 39 who had recovered from COVID-19. Sequenced sample: peripheral blood. This receptor chain uses TRBV28 and TRBJ2-7, with the D gene not clear enough to name. The CDR3 region reads CASSYLHTTTLKQYF. In nucleotide form, the sequence is TGTGCCAGCAGTTACCTTCACACCACTACCCTCAAGCAGTACTTC.